This entry is about one T cell receptor (beta chain). This specimen belongs to a study of blood T cell repertoires in COVID-19. Study as a whole: Samples representing acute and convalescent COVID-19 were sourced from the United States, Italy and Spain. In each case, the material was cDNA or gDNA derived from T cells, B-cell-depleted T cells, or PBMCs.

TCRdb keeps only in-frame clones here, not all; method: immunoSEQ multiplex PCR. The data contain about 310,000 clones, approximately 85% of them singletons. Ages ranged from about 18 to 89 years, with residence in 24 US areas. Clinical history as reported by participants underpinned cohort assignment. Unmatched junction bases numbered 10, after V lost 3 bases and J lost 8 bases. The length of the CDR3 is 16 residues. Germline CDR1 and CDR2: SGHNT and YYREEE (reference sequence). The chain employs TRBV5-4 and TRBJ2-1; 11 positions match TRBD2. This receptor was identified in a man aged 25-45 years who had recovered from COVID-19. Material for sequencing was PBMCs or T cells enriched from blood (not recorded which). Written as DNA, the CDR3 is TGTGCCAGCAGCTCGTACGGGACTAGCGGTAATGATGAGCAGTTCTTC. This codes for CASSSYGTSGNDEQFF.